These 6 T cell receptor beta chains were all obtained from the same sample, sequenced in a study. TCRdb re-analysed the RT-PCR reads in MiXCR, keeping a single row per CDR3 protein. This sample has 650,000 to 800,000 distinct CDR3 sequences, with approximately 15% found just once. The sample consisted of memory CD4+ T cells from blood. These receptors were obtained from a female donor in good health, serving as a healthy control.

This rearrangement joins TRBV5-1 to TRBJ2-2; D uncertain. Trimming removed 0 bases from V and 4 bases from J, with 10 bases in between. Germline V gives CDR1 SGHRS, CDR2 YFSETQ. The length of the CDR3 is 15 residues. The CDR3 region has the DNA TGCGCCAGCAGCTTGGGTCTCGGCGGCACCGGGGAGCTGTTTTTT. Residues: CASSLGLGGTGELFF.

V gene TRBV20-1 combines with J gene TRBJ1-3; TRBD1 might be the D (5 bases). V dropped 3 bases and J dropped 1 base, with 13 bases sitting between them. The CDR3 totals 15 residues. CDR1 is DFQATT and CDR2 is SNEGSKA in the germline V gene (reference sequence). The CDR3 DNA reads TGCAGTGCTAGTGGGGGACGAAAATCTGGAAACACCATATATTTT. This encodes CSASGGRKSGNTIYF.

The rearrangement links TRBV20-1 to TRBJ1-6; 10 bases are a match to TRBD1. J lost 10 bases, V lost 6 bases, and 15 bases had no gene match. CDR3 length equals 16 residues. The V gene's germline CDR1 is DFQATT and CDR2 SNEGSKA (reference sequence). The CDR3 region has the DNA TGCAGTGCCCCGACGGGACAGGGGCCTCTGGGGTCACCCCTCCACTTT. This encodes CSAPTGQGPLGSPLHF.

This clonotype came up a few times. The genes are TRBV7-8 and TRBJ2-5; 13 bases agree with TRBD2. V lost 0 bases to trimming and J lost 1 base; unmatched junction nucleotides: 11. The CDR3 length is 20 residues. Germline loops: CDR1 SGHVS, CDR2 FQNEAQ. CDR3 bases: TGTGCCAGCAGCTTAGCGCGTCGACTAGCGGGGGGACTTGTCCAAGAGACCCAGTACTTC. Protein sequence: CASSLARRLAGGLVQETQYF.

The rearrangement uses TRBV7-3 and TRBJ2-4; 9 bases line up with TRBD1. Trimming cost V 6 bases and J 5 bases; bases outside gene matches: 11. The germline CDR1 and CDR2 sequences are SGHTA and FQGTGA. The CDR3 has 16 residues. CDR3 bases: TGTGCCAGCAGTCCGGGCGGGACAGGGACCCAAAACATTCAGTACTTC. Translation: CASSPGGTGTQNIQYF. The variable domain in full, completed from reference TRBV7-3 and TRBJ2-4, reads GAGVSQTPSNKVTEKGKYVELRCDPISGHTALYWYRQSLGQGPEFLIYFQGTGAADDSGLPNDRFFAVRPEGSVSTLKIQRTERGDSAVYLCASSPGGTGTQNIQYFGAGTRLSVL.

This clonotype was counted ten times or more. CDR3 bases: TGTGCCAGCAGCGTAGGGACAGGGGCAAAGGGGGAGACCCAGTACTTC. As protein: CASSVGTGAKGETQYF. The chain joins TRBV9 to TRBJ2-5; TRBD1 agrees at 9 bases. V shed 0 bases and J 5 bases; nucleotides not matched to a gene: 8. This CDR3 is 16 amino acids long. CDR1 and CDR2 (germline): SGDLS, YYNGEE.